Sequencing of this TCR beta chain was carried out in a study of blood T cells in healthy people across ages. With regard to this clonotype: The antigen is unknown.

A second about 7 to 12 cycle PCR used barcoded and J-beta primers. Each cDNA molecule, via a template-switch adaptor with 12 random nucleotides, was tagged. Each CDR3 protein is one row after TCRdb ran MiXCR on the 5' RACE reads. The sample includes some 640,000 distinct CDR3 sequences, 25% to 35% of them seen just once. The germline V and J ends were trimmed by 4 bases and 3 bases, with 15 bases remaining between them. The CDR3 contains 15 residues. The germline CDR1 and CDR2 sequences are SGHTA and FQGNSA. Findings and caveats of the study: Per million T cells, TCR beta diversity dropped roughly linearly as age increased.

This receptor was taken from a woman older than 75 in good health. The sequenced sample was blood. The chain joins TRBV7-2 to TRBJ1-1; D ambiguous. The CDR3 DNA follows: TGTGCCAGCAGCTCATCCCCCGCTATGTACACTGAAGCTTTCTTT. Encoded protein: CASSSSPAMYTEAFF.